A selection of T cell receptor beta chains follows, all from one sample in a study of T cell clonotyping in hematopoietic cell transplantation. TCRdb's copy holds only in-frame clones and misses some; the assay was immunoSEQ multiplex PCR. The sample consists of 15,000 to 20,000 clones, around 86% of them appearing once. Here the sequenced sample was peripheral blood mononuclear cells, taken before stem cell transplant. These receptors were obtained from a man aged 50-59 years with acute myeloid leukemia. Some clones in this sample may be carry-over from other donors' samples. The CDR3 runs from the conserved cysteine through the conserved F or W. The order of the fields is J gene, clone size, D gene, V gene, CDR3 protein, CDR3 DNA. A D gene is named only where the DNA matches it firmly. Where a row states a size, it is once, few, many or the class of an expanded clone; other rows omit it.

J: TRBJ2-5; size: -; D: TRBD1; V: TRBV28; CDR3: CASSFRTGQETQYF; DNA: TGTGCCAGCAGTTTTCGGACAGGCCAAGAGACCCAGTACTTC
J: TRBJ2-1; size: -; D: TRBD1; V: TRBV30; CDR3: CAWAKTGGFINEQFF; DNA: TGTGCCTGGGCTAAGACAGGGGGCTTTATCAATGAGCAGTTCTTC
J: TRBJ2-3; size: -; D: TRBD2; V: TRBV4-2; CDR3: CASSRTSRAGGLTDTQYF; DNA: TGTGCCAGCAGCCGAACCTCCCGGGCGGGGGGCCTCACAGATACGCAGTATTTT
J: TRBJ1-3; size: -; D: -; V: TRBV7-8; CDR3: CASSDAIGGGSSGNTIYF; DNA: TGTGCCAGCAGCGACGCTATTGGGGGGGGTAGCTCTGGAAACACCATATATTTT
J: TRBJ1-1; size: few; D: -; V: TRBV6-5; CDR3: CASSYSENTEAFF; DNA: TGTGCCAGCAGTTACTCGGAGAACACTGAAGCTTTCTTT
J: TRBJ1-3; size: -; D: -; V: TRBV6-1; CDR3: CASYTTRAERNTIYF; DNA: TGTGCCAGCTATACGACCCGCGCTGAGAGAAACACCATATATTTT
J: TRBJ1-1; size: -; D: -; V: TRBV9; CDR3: CASSELDGGEAFF; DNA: TGTGCCAGCAGCGAGTTGGATGGGGGGGAAGCTTTCTTT
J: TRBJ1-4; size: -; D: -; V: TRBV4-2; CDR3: CASSGSAFGEKLFF; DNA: TGTGCCAGCAGCGGGTCCGCGTTTGGGGAAAAACTGTTTTTT
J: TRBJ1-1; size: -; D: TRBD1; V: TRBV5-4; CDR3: CASSNQGASTEAFF; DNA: TGTGCCAGCAGCAACCAGGGGGCGAGCACTGAAGCTTTCTTT
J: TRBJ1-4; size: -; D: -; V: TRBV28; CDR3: CASSNGGAANEKLFF; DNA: TGTGCCAGCAGTAACGGGGGCGCGGCTAATGAAAAACTGTTTTTT
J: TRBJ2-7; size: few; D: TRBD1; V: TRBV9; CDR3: CASSQGAGEPYEQYF; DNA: TGTGCCAGCAGCCAGGGGGCAGGGGAGCCCTACGAGCAGTACTTC
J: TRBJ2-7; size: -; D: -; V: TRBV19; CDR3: CASRSGGEQYF; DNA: TGTGCCAGTAGGTCAGGAGGTGAGCAGTACTTC
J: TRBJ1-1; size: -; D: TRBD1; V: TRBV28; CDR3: CASSSPGTDTEAFF; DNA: TGTGCCAGCAGTTCCCCTGGGACAGACACTGAAGCTTTCTTT
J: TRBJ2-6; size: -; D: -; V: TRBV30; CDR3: CASNPSGANVLTF; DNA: TGTGCCTCGAATCCTTCTGGGGCCAACGTCCTGACTTTC
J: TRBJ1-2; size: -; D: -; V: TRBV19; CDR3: CASSMDNNNYGYTF; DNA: TGTGCCAGTAGTATGGACAATAATAACTATGGCTACACCTTC
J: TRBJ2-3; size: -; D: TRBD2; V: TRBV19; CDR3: CASSTGTKFADTQYF; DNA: TGTGCCAGTAGTACCGGGACTAAGTTCGCAGATACGCAGTATTTT
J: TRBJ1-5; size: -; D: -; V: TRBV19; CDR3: CASSIRGREGQPQHF; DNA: TGTGCCAGTAGTATTCGGGGCAGGGAAGGCCAGCCCCAGCATTTT